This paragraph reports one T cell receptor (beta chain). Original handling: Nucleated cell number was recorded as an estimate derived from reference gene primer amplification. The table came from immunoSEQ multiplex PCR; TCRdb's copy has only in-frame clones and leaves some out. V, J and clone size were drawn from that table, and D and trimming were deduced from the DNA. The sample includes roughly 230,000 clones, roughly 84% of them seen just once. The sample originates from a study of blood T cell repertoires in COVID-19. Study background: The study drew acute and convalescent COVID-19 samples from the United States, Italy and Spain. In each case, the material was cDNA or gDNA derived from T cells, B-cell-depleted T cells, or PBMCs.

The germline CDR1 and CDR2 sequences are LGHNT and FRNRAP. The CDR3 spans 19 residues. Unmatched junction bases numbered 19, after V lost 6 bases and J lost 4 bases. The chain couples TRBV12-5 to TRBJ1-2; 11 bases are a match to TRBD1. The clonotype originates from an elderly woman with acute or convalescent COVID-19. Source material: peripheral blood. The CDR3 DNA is TGTGCTAGTGGCACACAACCCGGGACAGGGGGAGACTTCCCCTATGGCTACACCTTC. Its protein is CASGTQPGTGGDFPYGYTF.